A few counts support the clone carrying this TCR beta chain. This entry belongs to a study of identical twins. Germline values: CDR1 SGHRS, CDR2 YFSETQ. Germline trimming cut 0 bases from V and 4 bases from J; bases unmatched to any gene: 11. The CDR3 sequence is 17 residues long. Template switching added a universal primer site, and cDNA bore unique molecular identifiers. TCRdb used MiXCR to reprocess the 5' RACE reads, holding one entry per CDR3 protein. The sample yields some 260,000 distinct CDR3 sequences, 11% to 15% seen once. The material sequenced was memory (CD45RO+) T cells sorted from blood. This chain joins TRBV5-1 and TRBJ2-3, with 7 nucleotides matching TRBD2. This TCR was sampled from a woman younger than 30 in good health. CDR3 DNA sequence: TGCGCCAGCAGCTTGGCCATAGGCGGGGGAGGCCCAGATACGCAGTATTTT. Amino acid sequence: CASSLAIGGGGPDTQYF. The full variable domain, its missing parts supplied by reference TRBV5-1 and TRBJ2-3, is KAGVTQTPRYLIKTRGQQVTLSCSPISGHRSVSWYQQTPGQGLQFLFEYFSETQRNKGNFPGRFSGRQFSNSRSEMNVSTLELGDSALYLCASSLAIGGGGPDTQYFGPGTRLTVL.